This T cell receptor beta chain was captured by sequencing in a study of cytomegalovirus exposure and HLA in healthy donors. As for the study in general: A later analysis reported the 100 to 150 validation repertoires used the same platform as the 500 to 800 first-cohort repertoires. Notes on the study in general: The majority of TCR sequences were rare, yet some public TCRs appeared in many donors. It was 164 TCR beta chains that were listed as cytomegalovirus-associated. Clusters of TCRs from the first cohort tended to co-occur in the 120 or so validation repertoires (as a later analysis found).

Method: immunoSEQ multiplex PCR; TCRdb's copy keeps in-frame clones and lacks some. The data contain 100,000 or so clones, 70% to 90% of them singletons. V lost 0 bases to trimming and J lost 2 bases, with 8 bases between them. The CDR3 consists of 14 residues. The germline CDR1 and CDR2 sequences are SGHRS and YFSETQ. This clone occurred a few times. The antigen is not known. The sample consisted of PBMCs. The chain joins TRBV5-1 to TRBJ1-2; perhaps TRBD1 as D (5 bases). This TCR was sampled from a woman in her twenties or thirties in good health and CMV-seronegative. This CDR3 is CASSLVRGNYGYTF. The DNA for the CDR3 is TGCGCCAGCAGCTTGGTGCGGGGGAACTATGGCTACACCTTC. Variable domain in full (rest from reference TRBV5-1 and TRBJ1-2): KAGVTQTPRYLIKTRGQQVTLSCSPISGHRSVSWYQQTPGQGLQFLFEYFSETQRNKGNFPGRFSGRQFSNSRSEMNVSTLELGDSALYLCASSLVRGNYGYTFGSGTRLTVV.